These T cell receptor beta chains were read from a single sample in a study of blood T cell repertoires in COVID-19. Method: immunoSEQ multiplex PCR; TCRdb's copy keeps in-frame clones and lacks some. The sample contains roughly 140,000 clones, over 80% of which appear only once. Sequences were obtained from PBMCs or T cells enriched from blood (not recorded which). The receptors were sampled from a woman between 50 and 59 years old who had been exposed to COVID-19. CDR3s leave out the opening cysteine and the closing phenylalanine or tryptophan.

J gene: TRBJ1-2
V gene: TRBV7-9
CDR3 protein: ASSSQGGGLSYGYT

J gene: TRBJ2-5
V gene: TRBV9
CDR3 protein: ASSVRDGTGGETQY

J gene: TRBJ1-6
V gene: TRBV6-6
CDR3 protein: ASTHLHRDSPLH

J gene: TRBJ2-2
V gene: TRBV6-1
CDR3 protein: ASSEAGGGELF

J gene: TRBJ1-1
V gene: TRBV5-4
CDR3 protein: ASSLAGGNTEAF

J gene: TRBJ2-7
V gene: TRBV6-6
CDR3 protein: ASSTPPVPYEQY

J gene: TRBJ1-1
V gene: TRBV5-1
CDR3 protein: ASSLVGINTEAF

J gene: TRBJ2-7
V gene: TRBV3-1/TRBV3-2
CDR3 protein: ASSLDFGGGLEQY

J gene: TRBJ1-4
V gene: TRBV24-1
CDR3 protein: ATSDHSGEKLF

J gene: TRBJ2-1
V gene: TRBV5-4
CDR3 protein: ASSPDRTSYNEQF

J gene: TRBJ2-5
V gene: TRBV24-1
CDR3 protein: ATSAGTGGAETQY

J gene: TRBJ2-5
V gene: TRBV28
CDR3 protein: ASSLPVAGETQY

J gene: TRBJ1-5
V gene: TRBV30
CDR3 protein: AWSVQGGWIWNQPQH